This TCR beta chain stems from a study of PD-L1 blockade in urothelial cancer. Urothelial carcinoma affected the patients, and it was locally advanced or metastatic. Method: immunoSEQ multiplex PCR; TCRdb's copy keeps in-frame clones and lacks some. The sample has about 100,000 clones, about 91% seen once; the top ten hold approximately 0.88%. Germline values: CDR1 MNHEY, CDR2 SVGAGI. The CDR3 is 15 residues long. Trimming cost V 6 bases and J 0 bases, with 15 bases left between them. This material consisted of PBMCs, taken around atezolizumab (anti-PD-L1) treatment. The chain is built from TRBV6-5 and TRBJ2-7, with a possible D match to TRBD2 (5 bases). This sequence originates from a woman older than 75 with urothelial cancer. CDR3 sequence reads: CASRTQRATSYEQYF. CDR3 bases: TGTGCCAGCAGGACCCAGAGGGCAACCTCCTACGAGCAGTACTTC.